Each of the 28 T cell receptor beta chains below was sequenced from the same sample in a study of siplizumab effects on memory and regulatory T cells. Data came from immunoSEQ multiplex PCR; TCRdb stores just in-frame clones and leaves some out. This table holds some 100,000 clones, around 92% found once. The material sequenced was CD4+ T cells sorted from blood. These receptors came from a human donor in good health. Some clones in this sample may be carry-over from other donors' samples.

V is TRBV6-5 and J is TRBJ1-5, with D possibly TRBD1 on 5 matching bases. Per germline, CDR1 MNHEY and CDR2 SVGAGI. The V gene lost 6 bases and the J gene lost 0 bases, with 12 bases spanning the gap. The CDR3 has 15 residues. The CDR3 loop reads CASSDQGPSNQPQHF. The CDR3 DNA reads TGTGCCAGCAGCGACCAGGGTCCTAGCAATCAGCCCCAGCATTTT.

The chain employs TRBV14 and TRBJ2-1; no definite D call. Per germline, CDR1 SGHDN and CDR2 FVKESK. Deletions cut 0 bases from V and 0 bases from J, with 6 bases between. The CDR3 covers 15 residues. CDR3 protein: CASSQELGSYNEQFF. DNA for the CDR3: TGTGCCAGCAGCCAAGAGTTAGGCTCCTACAATGAGCAGTTCTTC.

Details on this clone: At one end, the junction sequence differs from germline, possibly due to a read error. This rearrangement joins TRBV7-7 to TRBJ2-7; TRBD2 aligns across 13 bases. CDR1 is SSHAT, CDR2 FNYEAQ, per germline (reference sequence). The CDR3 spans 15 residues. The CDR3 loop reads CASSKGLAGTYEQYF. The CDR3 DNA is TGTGCTAGCAGCAAGGGACTAGCGGGGACCTACGAGCAGTACTTC.

The rearrangement joins TRBV2 to TRBJ2-7; 8 nucleotides align to TRBD1. Looked up from germline, CDR1 is SNHLY and CDR2 is FYNNEI. V was clipped by 6 bases and J by 5 bases; unmatched bases: 9. The CDR3 spans 14 residues. The CDR3 protein is CASRDSSTGDEQYF. CDR3 bases: TGTGCCAGCAGGGACTCGTCGACAGGGGACGAGCAGTACTTC.

The chain links TRBV18 to TRBJ2-5; D is undetermined. The germline V gene has CDR1 KGHSH and CDR2 LQKENI. V was clipped by 2 bases and J by 0 bases, with 7 bases between them. This CDR3 is built from 14 residues. The CDR3 reads CASSPVGYQETQYF. The CDR3 DNA is TGTGCCAGCTCACCAGTCGGATACCAAGAGACCCAGTACTTC.

About this clone itself: One end of the junction is discordant with germline, which a read error may explain. This chain uses TRBV7-7 with TRBJ2-1; 9 nucleotides line up with TRBD1. The CDR3 spans 14 residues. Germline CDR1 and CDR2: SSHAT and FNYEAQ (reference sequence). CDR3 amino acids: CASSLDRGTYEQFF. The DNA for the CDR3 is TGTGCTAGCAGCTTAGACAGGGGGACGTATGAGCAGTTCTTC.

The CDR3 sequence: CASTWGAGNPDTQYF. DNA for the CDR3: TGTGCCAGCACCTGGGGGGCGGGAAATCCAGATACGCAGTATTTT. This chain joins TRBV6-6 and TRBJ2-3, with D possibly called TRBD1 or TRBD2 (6 bases each). V lost 7 bases to trimming and J lost 4 bases, with 18 bases between them. CDR1 is MNHNY and CDR2 is SVGAGI in the germline V gene (reference sequence). There are 15 residues in the CDR3.

CDR3 bases: TGTGCCAGTAGTTCGGGACGAGAACCGGCTTACGAGCAGTACTTC. Protein product: CASSSGREPAYEQYF. The gene calls are TRBV19 and TRBJ2-7; either TRBD1 or TRBD2 may supply D (5 bases each). This CDR3 is 15 amino acids long. The V end was cut by 5 bases, the J end by 4 bases, with 18 bases between. Germline CDR1 and CDR2: LNHDA and SQIVND (reference sequence).

V gene TRBV5-4 combines with J gene TRBJ1-2; no definite D call. The CDR3 runs to 14 residues. Germline assignment: CDR1 SGHNT and CDR2 YYREEE (reference sequence). V shed 6 bases and J shed 1 base, with 13 bases lying between them. The CDR3 reads CASTNPGGNYGYTF. CDR3 DNA sequence: TGTGCCAGCACCAACCCGGGTGGTAACTATGGCTACACCTTC.

V and J are TRBV5-1 and TRBJ1-1, with a possible D match to TRBD1 (5 bases). This CDR3 is 13 amino acids long. From germline, CDR1 is SGHRS and CDR2 YFSETQ. The CDR3 protein is CSRPTVSNTEAFF. The DNA of the CDR3 is TGCTCACGGCCGACAGTCTCGAACACTGAAGCTTTCTTT.

J is TRBJ1-5 and V is TRBV2; tentative D call: TRBD1 (6 bases). Germline loops: CDR1 SNHLY, CDR2 FYNNEI. This CDR3 comprises 14 residues. The V end was cut by 5 bases, the J end by 2 bases, with 10 bases between. The CDR3 region has the DNA TGTGCCAGCAGTCCGACAGGCCGCAATCAGCCCCAGCATTTT. Translating gives CASSPTGRNQPQHF.

The chain recombines TRBV5-4 with TRBJ1-1; D call uncertain. This CDR3 has 11 amino acids. Trimming took 0 bases from V and 3 from J, leaving 0 bases between them. Germline CDR1 and CDR2: SGHNT and YYREEE (reference sequence). For the CDR3, the DNA is TGTGCCAGCAGCTTGGACACTGAAGCTTTCTTT. Amino acids: CASSLDTEAFF.

The V call is TRBV9, the J call TRBJ2-2; 10 positions match TRBD1. This CDR3 has 15 residues. Trimming took 4 bases from V and 7 from J; bases not matched to a gene: 7. The V gene's germline CDR1 is SGDLS and CDR2 YYNGEE. The CDR3 sequence: CASSTRQGAVGELFF. As DNA, the CDR3 is TGTGCCAGCAGCACCCGACAGGGGGCTGTCGGGGAGCTGTTTTTT. Variable domain in full (rest from reference TRBV9 and TRBJ2-2): DSGVTQTPKHLITATGQRVTLRCSPRSGDLSVYWYQQSLDQGLQFLIQYYNGEERAKGNILERFSAQQFPDLHSELNLSSLELGDSALYFCASSTRQGAVGELFFGEGSRLTVL.

The chain employs TRBV11-3 and TRBJ1-1, with D perhaps matching TRBD1 (5 bases). This CDR3 spans 15 amino acids. Germline-derived CDR1 and CDR2 are SGHNT and YENEEA. Trimming cost V 0 bases and J 7 bases, with 15 bases left between them. The CDR3, as DNA: TGTGCCAGCAGCTTAGATCCCGGCGGACACAGTGAAGCTTTCTTT. The encoded protein is CASSLDPGGHSEAFF.

The rearrangement joins TRBV9 to TRBJ2-1; D might be TRBD2 (6 bases). This CDR3 comprises 15 residues. The ends were cut back, 4 bases at V and 2 bases at J, with 13 bases in the middle. Germline loops: CDR1 SGDLS, CDR2 YYNGEE. CDR3 amino acids: CASSPLAAAYNEQFF. The CDR3 DNA is TGTGCCAGCAGCCCTTTAGCGGCAGCCTACAATGAGCAGTTCTTC.

The chain has TRBV19 and TRBJ1-4; D is undetermined. Germline V gene data show CDR1 as LNHDA and CDR2 as SQIVND (reference sequence). Between the trimmed V and J ends, which lost 3 bases and 4 bases, there was a span of 12 bases. There are 15 residues in the CDR3. CDR3 nucleotide sequence: TGTGCCAGTAGTATCGGAACAGTCGGTAATGAAAAACTGTTTTTT. Translation: CASSIGTVGNEKLFF.

This chain links TRBV5-1 with TRBJ2-2, with D unresolved. Germline V gene data show CDR1 as SGHRS and CDR2 as YFSETQ. CDR3 length: 15 amino acids. V was clipped by 6 bases and J by 5 bases, with 17 bases between them. The CDR3 DNA sequence: TGCGCCAGCACCATGAGGCGTTTGGATACCGGGGAGCTGTTTTTT. Translated: CASTMRRLDTGELFF.

The rearrangement links TRBV6-5 to TRBJ2-7; 8 bases fit TRBD2. With 5 bases clipped from V and 4 bases from J, the junction kept 7 bases outside the gene matches. Germline V gene lookup returns CDR1 MNHEY and CDR2 SVGAGI. The CDR3 totals 14 residues. CDR3 sequence reads: CASSREGRSYEQYF. The CDR3 coding sequence is TGTGCCAGCAGTCGGGAGGGCCGGAGTTACGAGCAGTACTTC.

A note on this clone: Other DNA sequences in the same sample also yield this CDR3. The chain employs TRBV5-1 and TRBJ2-5, with D unresolved. Looked up from germline, CDR1 is SGHRS and CDR2 is YFSETQ. The CDR3 length is 11 residues. With 3 bases removed from V and 2 bases from J, the gap between germline ends came to 2 bases. The CDR3 protein is CASSSQETQYF. The DNA of the CDR3 is TGCGCCAGCAGCTCGCAAGAGACCCAGTACTTC. Filled out from reference TRBV5-1 and TRBJ2-5, the complete variable domain reads KAGVTQTPRYLIKTRGQQVTLSCSPISGHRSVSWYQQTPGQGLQFLFEYFSETQRNKGNFPGRFSGRQFSNSRSEMNVSTLELGDSALYLCASSSQETQYFGPGTRLLVL.

The chain combines TRBV5-1 with TRBJ2-7; 7 bases line up with TRBD1. CDR1 is SGHRS, CDR2 YFSETQ, per germline. The junction had 16 bases not matched to a gene; V was cut back by 7 bases and J by 6 bases. The CDR3 covers 15 residues. CDR3 DNA: TGCGCCAGCCGCCACGGACAGGTCCCTTTCGGCGAGCAGTACTTC. This gives the protein CASRHGQVPFGEQYF.

V gene TRBV19 combines with J gene TRBJ1-3; a possible D gene is TRBD1 (5 bases). Trimming shortened V by 1 base and J by 0 bases, and 7 bases separated the two germline ends. CDR1 is LNHDA and CDR2 is SQIVND in the germline V gene (reference sequence). The CDR3 totals 15 residues. The CDR3 here is CASSIGQNSGNTIYF. The CDR3 DNA is TGTGCCAGTAGTATAGGACAGAACTCTGGAAACACCATATATTTT.

This chain joins TRBV4-1 and TRBJ2-1; D not resolved. Trimming left V 4 bases short and J 0 bases short, with 13 bases between. The CDR3 is made up of 16 amino acids. The V gene's germline CDR1 is MGHRA and CDR2 YSYEKL. The chain's CDR3 is CASSPSERLSYNEQFF. The CDR3 DNA sequence: TGCGCCAGCAGCCCTTCGGAGAGGCTCTCCTACAATGAGCAGTTCTTC.

This chain uses TRBV10-1 with TRBJ2-7; 9 nucleotides align to TRBD2. J lost 3 bases, V lost 6 bases, and 9 bases had no gene match. The germline V gene encodes CDR1 WNHNN and CDR2 SYGVQD (reference sequence). CDR3 size: 15 residues. The CDR3 reads CASSFGTSTNYEQYF. CDR3 bases: TGCGCCAGCAGCTTCGGGACTAGCACCAACTACGAGCAGTACTTC.

The chain links TRBV5-6 to TRBJ2-5; 7 nucleotides match TRBD2. The CDR3 spans 18 residues. J was trimmed by 1 base and V by 3 bases; bases with no gene match: 15. Germline CDR1 is SGHDT and CDR2 is YYEEEE. The CDR3 loop reads CASSSPLWKAGIQETQYF. CDR3 nucleotides: TGTGCCAGCAGCTCCCCCCTTTGGAAAGCGGGGATCCAAGAGACCCAGTACTTC.

The V call is TRBV7-3, the J call TRBJ2-2; 10 nucleotides align to TRBD2. Germline V gene lookup returns CDR1 SGHTA and CDR2 FQGTGA. The CDR3 covers 16 residues. The J segment lost 4 bases and the V segment lost 2 bases, leaving 4 bases of the junction unmatched. The CDR3 loop is CASSLGLAGVTGELFF. CDR3 nucleotide sequence: TGTGCCAGCAGCTTAGGCCTAGCGGGAGTCACCGGGGAGCTGTTTTTT.

V gene TRBV2 combines with J gene TRBJ2-3; 12 bases fit TRBD1. The CDR3 covers 15 residues. With V trimmed by 7 bases and J by 6 bases, 8 bases remained unmatched. CDR1 is SNHLY, CDR2 FYNNEI, per germline. The CDR3 loop is CASNTWGQGADTQYF. The CDR3 DNA follows: TGTGCCAGCAACACATGGGGACAGGGGGCGGATACGCAGTATTTT.

The CDR3 region has the DNA TGTGCCTGGAGTGCCTCCGCCTACGAGCAGTACTTC. The encoded protein is CAWSASAYEQYF. This chain uses TRBV30 with TRBJ2-7; D is uncertain. Germline CDR1 and CDR2: GTSNPN and SVGIG (reference sequence). This CDR3 region has 12 residues. V was shortened by 1 base and J by 2 bases, with 6 bases between the two germline ends.

The chain is built from TRBV5-1 and TRBJ1-3; 10 nucleotides line up with TRBD1. The CDR3 contains 16 residues. With 4 bases clipped from V and 3 bases from J, the junction kept 7 bases outside the gene matches. Per germline, CDR1 SGHRS and CDR2 YFSETQ. The CDR3 DNA follows: TGCGCCAGCAGCCCGGGACAGGGGATAGGTGGAAACACCATATATTTT. Protein: CASSPGQGIGGNTIYF.